The rows below give T cell receptor beta chains drawn from one sample of a study of shared clonotypes between healthy human individuals. This table comes from immunoSEQ multiplex PCR, and its TCRdb copy is limited to in-frame clones, with some not included. The table shows some 2.1 million clones, with about 95% occurring only once. The sequenced sample was naive CD8+ T cells sorted from blood. These TCRs come from a man younger than 30 in good health. The CDR3 runs from the conserved cysteine through the conserved F or W. D genes are given only for firm matches. Clone size is stated in some rows and not others, as once, few, many or a class when expanded.

size: NA
D: NA
V: TRBV29-1
J: TRBJ2-5
CDR3: CSVVIIRQGIAGETQYF
DNA: TGCAGCGTTGTGATCATACGGCAGGGAATAGCAGGAGAGACCCAGTACTTC

size: NA
D: NA
V: TRBV4-1
J: TRBJ2-7
CDR3: CASSHGGGPQSSYEQYF
DNA: TGCGCCAGCAGCCATGGGGGGGGGCCCCAAAGCTCCTACGAGCAGTACTTC

size: few
D: NA
V: TRBV6-5
J: TRBJ1-6
CDR3: CASSQDGSTPLHF
DNA: TGTGCCAGCAGCCAAGATGGGTCGACACCCCTCCACTTT

size: NA
D: TRBD2
V: TRBV4-1
J: TRBJ2-7
CDR3: CASSQEGGGHSYEQYF
DNA: TGCGCCAGCAGCCAAGAAGGCGGGGGGCACTCCTACGAGCAGTACTTC

size: once
D: NA
V: TRBV7-8
J: TRBJ2-3
CDR3: CASSPVGGAADTQYF
DNA: TGTGCCAGCAGTCCTGTGGGGGGGGCAGCCGATACGCAGTATTTT

size: NA
D: NA
V: TRBV30
J: TRBJ1-1
CDR3: CAWIKDSHMNTEAFF
DNA: TGTGCCTGGATCAAGGACAGCCATATGAACACTGAAGCTTTCTTT

size: NA
D: TRBD2
V: TRBV5-1
J: TRBJ2-1
CDR3: CASSLVTPAGGNEQFF
DNA: TGCGCCAGCAGCCTCGTGACTCCGGCGGGGGGCAATGAGCAGTTCTTC

size: NA
D: NA
V: TRBV30
J: TRBJ2-3
CDR3: CAWAGYTDTQYF
DNA: TGTGCCTGGGCGGGTTACACAGATACGCAGTATTTT

size: NA
D: NA
V: TRBV6-4
J: TRBJ2-1
CDR3: CASSVLTKDRYYNEQFF
DNA: TGTGCCAGCAGTGTCCTCACGAAGGACAGATACTACAATGAGCAGTTCTTC

size: NA
D: NA
V: TRBV27
J: TRBJ1-5
CDR3: CASSPLQGNQPQHF
DNA: TGTGCCAGCAGCCCACTACAGGGCAATCAGCCCCAGCATTTT

size: NA
D: TRBD2
V: TRBV6-1
J: TRBJ2-7
CDR3: CASSEVGGGLYEQYF
DNA: TGTGCCAGCAGTGAAGTGGGCGGGGGGCTCTACGAGCAGTACTTC

size: NA
D: TRBD2
V: TRBV2
J: TRBJ2-3
CDR3: CASSLRGQRGFTDTQYF
DNA: TGTGCCAGCAGCCTAAGAGGGCAGCGGGGATTTACAGATACGCAGTATTTT

size: NA
D: TRBD1
V: TRBV25-1
J: TRBJ2-2
CDR3: CASSDPGQGGTGELFF
DNA: TGTGCCAGCAGTGACCCGGGACAGGGAGGTACCGGGGAGCTGTTTTTT

size: NA
D: NA
V: TRBV27
J: TRBJ1-1
CDR3: CASNTRMNTEAFF
DNA: TGTGCCAGCAATACCCGGATGAACACTGAAGCTTTCTTT

size: NA
D: TRBD2
V: TRBV11-2
J: TRBJ2-1
CDR3: CASSPGLAGENEQFF
DNA: TGTGCCAGCAGCCCTGGACTAGCGGGAGAGAATGAGCAGTTCTTC

size: NA
D: NA
V: TRBV9
J: TRBJ2-4
CDR3: CASSPGASRAKNIQYF
DNA: TGTGCCAGCAGCCCCGGGGCTTCCCGGGCCAAAAACATTCAGTACTTC

size: NA
D: NA
V: TRBV27
J: TRBJ1-6
CDR3: CASSLMGLGSPLHF
DNA: TGTGCCAGCAGTTTGATGGGGTTAGGGTCACCCCTCCACTTT

size: NA
D: NA
V: TRBV4-3
J: TRBJ1-2
CDR3: CASSQVGLGDYGYTF
DNA: TGCGCCAGCAGCCAAGTAGGTCTGGGAGACTATGGCTACACCTTC

size: NA
D: NA
V: TRBV27
J: TRBJ1-1
CDR3: CASSFDRNTEAFF
DNA: TGTGCCAGCAGCTTTGACAGGAACACTGAAGCTTTCTTT

size: NA
D: TRBD1
V: TRBV2
J: TRBJ2-1
CDR3: CASRGWGTGALNEQFF
DNA: TGTGCCAGCAGGGGTTGGGGGACAGGGGCTTTGAATGAGCAGTTCTTC

size: once
D: NA
V: TRBV11-2
J: TRBJ2-7
CDR3: CASSLGGLEQYF
DNA: TGTGCCAGCAGCTTAGGTGGGCTCGAGCAGTACTTC

size: NA
D: TRBD1
V: TRBV27
J: TRBJ1-3
CDR3: CASSPMTGSTIYF
DNA: TGTGCCAGCAGTCCGATGACAGGGAGCACCATATATTTT

size: NA
D: NA
V: TRBV27
J: TRBJ2-3
CDR3: CASSLRGATDTQYF
DNA: TGTGCCAGCAGTCTTCGGGGGGCCACAGATACGCAGTATTTT

size: NA
D: NA
V: TRBV7-9
J: TRBJ2-1
CDR3: CASSLVPEQGQFF
DNA: TGTGCCAGCAGCTTAGTTCCGGAACAGGGGCAGTTCTTC

size: NA
D: NA
V: TRBV7-3
J: TRBJ2-2
CDR3: CASSAMGGVNTGELFF
DNA: TGTGCCAGCAGCGCGATGGGGGGTGTGAACACCGGGGAGCTGTTTTTT

size: NA
D: NA
V: TRBV27
J: TRBJ1-2
CDR3: CASKPTGTDYGYTF
DNA: TGTGCCAGCAAACCCACCGGGACGGATTATGGCTACACCTTC

size: NA
D: TRBD1
V: TRBV19
J: TRBJ1-1
CDR3: CASNRGPTEAFF
DNA: TGTGCCAGCAACAGGGGACCCACTGAAGCTTTCTTT

size: NA
D: NA
V: TRBV28
J: TRBJ2-3
CDR3: CASSLGASSTDTQYF
DNA: TGTGCCAGCAGTTTGGGCGCGTCGAGCACAGATACGCAGTATTTT

size: NA
D: NA
V: TRBV2
J: TRBJ2-7
CDR3: CASSDSGYEQYF
DNA: TGTGCCAGCAGTGATAGCGGCTACGAGCAGTACTTC

size: NA
D: TRBD1
V: TRBV6-1
J: TRBJ2-7
CDR3: CASSVGQVSYEQYF
DNA: TGTGCCAGCAGCGTGGGACAGGTCTCCTACGAGCAGTACTTC

size: NA
D: NA
V: TRBV2
J: TRBJ2-5
CDR3: CARGGAGETQETQYF
DNA: TGTGCCAGAGGTGGGGCGGGCGAAACTCAAGAGACCCAGTACTTC

size: NA
D: TRBD2
V: TRBV7-9
J: TRBJ2-5
CDR3: CASLSGTSGQETQYF
DNA: TGTGCCTCCTTATCCGGGACTAGCGGACAAGAGACCCAGTACTTC

size: NA
D: NA
V: TRBV27
J: TRBJ1-5
CDR3: CASSYGGTNQPQHF
DNA: TGTGCCAGCAGTTATGGGGGAACGAATCAGCCCCAGCATTTT

size: NA
D: TRBD2
V: TRBV7-6
J: TRBJ2-1
CDR3: CASSLGTSPNEQFF
DNA: TGTGCCAGCAGCCTCGGGACTAGCCCCAATGAGCAGTTCTTC

size: NA
D: NA
V: TRBV7-8
J: TRBJ2-4
CDR3: CASSLGGLPDIQYF
DNA: TGTGCCAGCAGCTTAGGTGGGCTCCCCGACATTCAGTACTTC

size: NA
D: NA
V: TRBV19
J: TRBJ2-7
CDR3: CASSPALLVYEQYF
DNA: TGTGCCAGTAGCCCCGCTTTACTCGTTTACGAGCAGTACTTC

size: NA
D: TRBD2
V: TRBV10-3
J: TRBJ2-2
CDR3: CAISESGTSVSGELFF
DNA: TGTGCCATCAGTGAGTCTGGGACTAGCGTATCCGGGGAGCTGTTTTTT

size: NA
D: TRBD1
V: TRBV7-9
J: TRBJ1-4
CDR3: CASSLQGAEKLFF
DNA: TGTGCCAGCAGCTTACAGGGGGCCGAAAAACTGTTTTTT

size: NA
D: NA
V: TRBV28
J: TRBJ1-4
CDR3: CASSSNRVGREKLFF
DNA: TGTGCCAGCAGTAGTAACAGGGTAGGGCGAGAAAAACTGTTTTTT

size: NA
D: NA
V: TRBV27
J: TRBJ2-3
CDR3: CASSLDYPDTDTQYF
DNA: TGTGCCAGCAGTTTGGATTACCCTGACACAGATACGCAGTATTTT

size: NA
D: TRBD1
V: TRBV6-1
J: TRBJ2-7
CDR3: CASSEEGTGTYEQYF
DNA: TGTGCCAGCAGTGAAGAGGGGACAGGAACCTACGAGCAGTACTTC

size: once
D: NA
V: TRBV27
J: TRBJ1-1
CDR3: CASSLGARTEAFF
DNA: TGTGCCAGCAGTTTAGGAGCGCGGACTGAAGCTTTCTTT

size: NA
D: NA
V: TRBV27
J: TRBJ1-5
CDR3: CASSLIGGIGSNQPQHF
DNA: TGTGCCAGCAGTTTAATTGGGGGGATCGGAAGCAATCAGCCCCAGCATTTT

size: NA
D: NA
V: TRBV7-8
J: TRBJ2-7
CDR3: CASSSLDSYEQYF
DNA: TGTGCCAGCAGCTCCCTTGACTCCTACGAGCAGTACTTC

size: NA
D: TRBD1
V: TRBV27
J: TRBJ1-5
CDR3: CASSPSTGESNQPQHF
DNA: TGTGCCAGCAGTCCTTCGACAGGGGAAAGCAATCAGCCCCAGCATTTT

size: NA
D: TRBD1
V: TRBV4-1
J: TRBJ1-1
CDR3: CASSQRTQGMNTEAFF
DNA: TGCGCCAGCAGCCAACGTACACAGGGGATGAACACTGAAGCTTTCTTT

size: NA
D: NA
V: TRBV5-6
J: TRBJ1-6
CDR3: CASSLAVSPLHF
DNA: TGTGCCAGCAGCTTGGCGGTTTCACCCCTCCACTTT

size: NA
D: NA
V: TRBV6-5
J: TRBJ1-1
CDR3: CASSYAGYTEAFF
DNA: TGTGCCAGCAGTTACGCAGGGTATACTGAAGCTTTCTTT

size: few
D: NA
V: TRBV27
J: TRBJ2-5
CDR3: CASSLSSQETQYF
DNA: TGTGCCAGCAGTTTATCTAGCCAAGAGACCCAGTACTTC

size: NA
D: TRBD2
V: TRBV27
J: TRBJ2-7
CDR3: CASGVGSGKYEQYF
DNA: TGTGCCAGCGGCGTCGGAAGCGGGAAATACGAGCAGTACTTC